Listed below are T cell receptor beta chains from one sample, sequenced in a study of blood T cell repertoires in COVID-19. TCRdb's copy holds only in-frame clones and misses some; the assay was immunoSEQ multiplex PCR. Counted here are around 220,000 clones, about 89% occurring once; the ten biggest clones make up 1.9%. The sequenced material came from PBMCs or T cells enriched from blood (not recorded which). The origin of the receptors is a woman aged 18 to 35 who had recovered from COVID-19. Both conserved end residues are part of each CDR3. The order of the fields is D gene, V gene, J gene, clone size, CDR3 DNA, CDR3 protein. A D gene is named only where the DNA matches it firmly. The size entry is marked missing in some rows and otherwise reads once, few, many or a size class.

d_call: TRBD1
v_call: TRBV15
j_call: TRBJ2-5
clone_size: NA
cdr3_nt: TGTGCCACCAGCACCTCGCGGGGGACAGGGGTTGGCGAGACCCAGTACTTC
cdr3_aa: CATSTSRGTGVGETQYF

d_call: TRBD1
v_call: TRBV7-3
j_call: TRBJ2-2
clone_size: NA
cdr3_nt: TGTGCCAGCAGCCCAGGGGGCTCAGGCACCGGGGAGCTGTTTTTT
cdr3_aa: CASSPGGSGTGELFF

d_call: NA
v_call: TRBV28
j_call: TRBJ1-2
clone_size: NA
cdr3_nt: TGTGCCAGCAGTTTGGGGGCGCCTAACTATGGCTACACCTTC
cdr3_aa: CASSLGAPNYGYTF

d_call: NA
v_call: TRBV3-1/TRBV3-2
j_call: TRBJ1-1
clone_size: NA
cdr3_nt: TGTGCCAGCAGCCAAGAAATCAGAAACACTGAAGCTTTCTTT
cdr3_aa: CASSQEIRNTEAFF

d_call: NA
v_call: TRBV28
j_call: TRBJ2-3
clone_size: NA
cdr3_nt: TGTGCCACGAGCGGGCTGGATACGCAGTATTTT
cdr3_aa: CATSGLDTQYF

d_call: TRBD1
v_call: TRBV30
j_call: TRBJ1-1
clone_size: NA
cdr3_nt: TGTGCCTGGAGTCCGGGACAGGGGAGAATCAGTACTGAAGCTTTCTTT
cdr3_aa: CAWSPGQGRISTEAFF

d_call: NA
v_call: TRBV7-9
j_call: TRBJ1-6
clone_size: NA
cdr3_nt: TGTGCCAGCAGCTCAAGGGGGGGACAAAAAGACTCACCCCTCCACTTT
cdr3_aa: CASSSRGGQKDSPLHF

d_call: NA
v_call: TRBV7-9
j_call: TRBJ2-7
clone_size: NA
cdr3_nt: TGTGCCAGCAGCTTAGCGGCAGGGCAGAACTACGAGCAGTACTTC
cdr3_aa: CASSLAAGQNYEQYF

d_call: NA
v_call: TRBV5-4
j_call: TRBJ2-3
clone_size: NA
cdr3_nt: TGTGCCAGCAGCCACCCGATAGCGGCTAGCACAGATACGCAGTATTTT
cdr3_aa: CASSHPIAASTDTQYF

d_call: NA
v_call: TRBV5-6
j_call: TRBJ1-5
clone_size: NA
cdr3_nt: TGTGCCAGCAGCTTGGGCGGGTCTGGAATGTATAGCAATCAGCCCCAGCATTTT
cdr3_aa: CASSLGGSGMYSNQPQHF

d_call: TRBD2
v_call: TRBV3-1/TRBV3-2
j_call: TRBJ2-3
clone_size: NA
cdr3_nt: TGTGCCAGCAGCCCCAGCGGGAGCCCAGATACGCAGTATTTT
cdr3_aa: CASSPSGSPDTQYF

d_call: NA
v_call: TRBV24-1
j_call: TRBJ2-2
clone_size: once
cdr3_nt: TGTGCCACCAGTGACCCCAGCGAGGTAGCCGGGGAGCTGTTTTTT
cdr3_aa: CATSDPSEVAGELFF

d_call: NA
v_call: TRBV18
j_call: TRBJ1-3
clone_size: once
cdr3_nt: TGTGCCAGCTCACCACCGGGCACAACAGATCACTCTGGAAACACCATATATTTT
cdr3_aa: CASSPPGTTDHSGNTIYF

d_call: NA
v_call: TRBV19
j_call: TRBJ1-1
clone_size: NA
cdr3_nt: TGTGCCAGTAGTATTGGGGGGTACGGCACTGAAGCTTTCTTT
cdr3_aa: CASSIGGYGTEAFF

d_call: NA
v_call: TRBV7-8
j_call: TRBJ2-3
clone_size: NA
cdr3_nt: TGTGCCAGCAGCGGAAGAGGGGGAACCGGGGCCACGCAGTATTTT
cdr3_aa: CASSGRGGTGATQYF

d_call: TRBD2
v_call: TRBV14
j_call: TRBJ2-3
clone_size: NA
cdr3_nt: TGTGCCAGCAGCCGCTTCGGGACTACCCAGGGTACGCAGTATTTT
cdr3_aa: CASSRFGTTQGTQYF

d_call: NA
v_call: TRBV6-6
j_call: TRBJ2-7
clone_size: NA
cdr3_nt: TGTGCCAGCAGCCGATCCACTAGGATTCCATCCATGGGGCAGTACTTC
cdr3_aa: CASSRSTRIPSMGQYF

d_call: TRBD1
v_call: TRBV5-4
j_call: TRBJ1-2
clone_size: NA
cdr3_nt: TGTGCCAGCAGCTTGGCCTCCGCAGGGGGCGTCGTGGTGGGCTACACCTTC
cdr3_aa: CASSLASAGGVVVGYTF

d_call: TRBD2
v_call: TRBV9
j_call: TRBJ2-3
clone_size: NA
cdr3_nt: TGTGCCAGCAGCGTGGGACTAGCGGGAGTCGATACGCAGTATTTT
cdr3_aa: CASSVGLAGVDTQYF

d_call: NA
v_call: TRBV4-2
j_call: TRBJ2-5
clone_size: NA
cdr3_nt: TGTGCCAGCAGCCAAGCGGGTAGAAGAGGAGAGACCCAGTACTTC
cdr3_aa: CASSQAGRRGETQYF

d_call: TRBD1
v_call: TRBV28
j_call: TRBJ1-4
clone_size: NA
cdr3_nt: TGTGCCAGCAGTCTCCCCGGCGGGACAGGGCCCGAAAAACTGTTTTTT
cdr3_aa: CASSLPGGTGPEKLFF

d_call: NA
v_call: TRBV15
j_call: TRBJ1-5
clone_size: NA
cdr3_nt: TGTGCCACCAGCAGAGGAGGACACCGCAATCAGCCCCAGCATTTT
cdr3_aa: CATSRGGHRNQPQHF

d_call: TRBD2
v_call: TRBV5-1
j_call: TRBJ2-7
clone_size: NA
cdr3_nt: TGCGCCAGCCGGGGGGTAACGGGAGACTACGAGCAGTACTTC
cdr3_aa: CASRGVTGDYEQYF

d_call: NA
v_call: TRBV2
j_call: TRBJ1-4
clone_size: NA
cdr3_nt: TGTGCCAGCAGTGCGACTCGGTCTGCAACTAATGAAAAACTGTTTTTT
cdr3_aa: CASSATRSATNEKLFF

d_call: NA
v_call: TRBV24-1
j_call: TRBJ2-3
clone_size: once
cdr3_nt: TGTGCCACCAGTGATTTGCTCGGGGATTTGAGCACAGATACGCAGTATTTT
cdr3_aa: CATSDLLGDLSTDTQYF

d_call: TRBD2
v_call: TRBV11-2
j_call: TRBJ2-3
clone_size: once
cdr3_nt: TGTGCCAGCAGCTCCCGGGGGGGCGGGGGTGCATGGGATACGCAGTATTTT
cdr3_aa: CASSSRGGGGAWDTQYF

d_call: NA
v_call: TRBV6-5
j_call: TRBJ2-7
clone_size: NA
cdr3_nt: TGTGCCAGCAGCTCATTGGGCAGCTACGAGCAGTACTTC
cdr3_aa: CASSSLGSYEQYF

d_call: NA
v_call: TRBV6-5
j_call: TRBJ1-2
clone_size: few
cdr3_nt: TGTGCCAGCAGTTACCACGACGCGGCGGGGTATGGCTACACCTTC
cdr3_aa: CASSYHDAAGYGYTF

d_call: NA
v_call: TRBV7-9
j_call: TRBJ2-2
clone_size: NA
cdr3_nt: TGTGCCAGCAGCTTAATAGGGGCCGGGGAGCTGTTTTTT
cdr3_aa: CASSLIGAGELFF

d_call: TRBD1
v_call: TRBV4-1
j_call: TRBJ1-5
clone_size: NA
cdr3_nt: TGCGCCAGCAGCCCAGCGGGGACAGGCTGGCAGCCCCAGCATTTT
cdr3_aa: CASSPAGTGWQPQHF

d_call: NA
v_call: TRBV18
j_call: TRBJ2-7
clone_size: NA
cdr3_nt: TGTGCCAGCTCACCGCAAACAGGATCCTACGAGCAGTACTTC
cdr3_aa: CASSPQTGSYEQYF

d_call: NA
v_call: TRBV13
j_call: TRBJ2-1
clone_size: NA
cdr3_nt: TGTGCCAGCAGCTTAGGCGGTCAGGGATATTACAATGAGCAGTTCTTC
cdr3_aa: CASSLGGQGYYNEQFF

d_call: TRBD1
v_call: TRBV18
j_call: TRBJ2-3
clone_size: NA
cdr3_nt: TGTGCCAGCTCCCCAAGCGTCACAGGGGGGAGCACAGATACGCAGTATTTT
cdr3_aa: CASSPSVTGGSTDTQYF

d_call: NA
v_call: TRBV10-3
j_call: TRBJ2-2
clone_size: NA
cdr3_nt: TGTGCCATCAGTGAGTATCCGGGACAACGATGGGACACCGGGGAGCTGTTTTTT
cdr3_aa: CAISEYPGQRWDTGELFF

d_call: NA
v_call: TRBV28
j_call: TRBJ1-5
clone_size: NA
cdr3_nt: TGTGCCAGCAGTTTAGAGGCAGGGATTCGTCAGCCCCAGCATTTT
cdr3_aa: CASSLEAGIRQPQHF

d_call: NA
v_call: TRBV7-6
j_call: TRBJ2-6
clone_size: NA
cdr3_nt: TGTGCCAGCAGCCCACCGCGGACAGCCTCTGGGGCCAACGTCCTGACTTTC
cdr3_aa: CASSPPRTASGANVLTF

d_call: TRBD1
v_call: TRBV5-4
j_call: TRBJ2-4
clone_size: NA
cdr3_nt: TGTGCCAGCACACAGGGGGCTGAAAACATTCAGTACTTC
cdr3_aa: CASTQGAENIQYF

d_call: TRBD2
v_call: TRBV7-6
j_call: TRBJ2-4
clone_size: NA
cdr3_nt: TGTGCCAGCAGCTTAGAGGCGGGAGGCACTAAAAACATTCAGTACTTC
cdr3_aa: CASSLEAGGTKNIQYF

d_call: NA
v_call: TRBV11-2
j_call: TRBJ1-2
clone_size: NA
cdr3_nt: TGTGCCAGCAGCTTGGCAGGCGCCGAGCGGGGTGGCTACACCTTC
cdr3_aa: CASSLAGAERGGYTF

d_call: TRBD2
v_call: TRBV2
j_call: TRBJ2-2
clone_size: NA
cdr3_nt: TGTGCCAGCAGGGGGGGGATTGGGACCGGGGAGCTGTTTTTT
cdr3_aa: CASRGGIGTGELFF

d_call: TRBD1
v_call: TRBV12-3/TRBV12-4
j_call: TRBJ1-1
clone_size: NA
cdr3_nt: TGTGCCAGCAGCTATTCAGGGGGAGCTTTCTTT
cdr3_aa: CASSYSGGAFF

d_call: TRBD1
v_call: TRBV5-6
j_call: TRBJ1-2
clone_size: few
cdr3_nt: TGTGCCAGCAGGTTCACCGGGACAGGGCTTCGGGGCTACACCTTC
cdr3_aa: CASRFTGTGLRGYTF

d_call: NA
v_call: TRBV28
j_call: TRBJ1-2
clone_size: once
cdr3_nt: TGTGCCAGCAGTATCGAGTTTTTAGCTAACTATGGCTACACCTTC
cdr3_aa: CASSIEFLANYGYTF

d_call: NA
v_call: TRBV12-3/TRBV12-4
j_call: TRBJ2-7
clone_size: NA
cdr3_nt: TGTGCCAGCAGTTCGACAGGTCTCGAGCAGTACTTC
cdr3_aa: CASSSTGLEQYF

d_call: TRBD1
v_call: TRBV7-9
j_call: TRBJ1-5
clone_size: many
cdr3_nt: TGTGCCAGCAGCTTTCAGGGGGCTCTGGGCAATCAGCCCCAGCATTTT
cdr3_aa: CASSFQGALGNQPQHF

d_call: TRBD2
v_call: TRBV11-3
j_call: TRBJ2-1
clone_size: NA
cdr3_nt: TGTGCCAGCAGCTTATCGGGACTAGCGGGAGGTCTCGGGGCCTACAATGAGCAGTTCTTC
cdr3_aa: CASSLSGLAGGLGAYNEQFF

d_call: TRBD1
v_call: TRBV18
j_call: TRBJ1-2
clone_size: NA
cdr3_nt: TGTGCCAGCTCACCACCCATGCAGGGGGCCTATGGCTACACCTTC
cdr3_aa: CASSPPMQGAYGYTF

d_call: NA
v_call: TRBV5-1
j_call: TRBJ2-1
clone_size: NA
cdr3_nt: TGCGCCAGCAGCTTCGCCCGGACAGGGAGGGGGCAGTTCTTC
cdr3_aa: CASSFARTGRGQFF

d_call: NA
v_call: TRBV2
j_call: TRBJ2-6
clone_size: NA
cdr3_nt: TGTGCCAGCAGTTTCCTCGCCAGGGTAGCTGGGGCCAACGTCCTGACTTTC
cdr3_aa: CASSFLARVAGANVLTF

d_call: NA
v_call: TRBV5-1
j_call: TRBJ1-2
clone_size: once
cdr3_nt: TGCGCCAGCAGCGAGAACAGGGTCGACTATGGCTACACCTTC
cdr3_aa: CASSENRVDYGYTF

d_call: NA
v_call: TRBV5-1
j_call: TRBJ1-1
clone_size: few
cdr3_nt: TGCGCCAGCAGCCCGCATCGGGGGGCTAGGGACACTGAAGCTTTCTTT
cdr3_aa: CASSPHRGARDTEAFF

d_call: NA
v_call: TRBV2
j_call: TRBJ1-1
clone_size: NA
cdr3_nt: TGTGCCAGCGGGGCCCGCGACATGAACACTGAAGCTTTCTTT
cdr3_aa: CASGARDMNTEAFF

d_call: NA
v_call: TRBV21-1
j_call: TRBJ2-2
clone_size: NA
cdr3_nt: TGTGCCAGCAGCAAAGGGGGACAGGCCAGGACCGGGGAGCTGTTTTTT
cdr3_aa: CASSKGGQARTGELFF

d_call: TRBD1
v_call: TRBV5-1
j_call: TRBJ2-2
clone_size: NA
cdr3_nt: TGCGCCAGCAGCACCGGGACAGGGGGCATCGGGGAGCTGTTTTTT
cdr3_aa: CASSTGTGGIGELFF

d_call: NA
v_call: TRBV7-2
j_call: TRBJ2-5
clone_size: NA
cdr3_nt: TGTGCCAGCAGCACCATCCGGACAGACCAAGAGACCCAGTACTTC
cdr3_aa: CASSTIRTDQETQYF

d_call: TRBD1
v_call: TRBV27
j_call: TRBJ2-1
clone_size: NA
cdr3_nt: TGTGCCAGCAGTTACAGGGGGCGATACAATGAGCAGTTCTTC
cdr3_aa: CASSYRGRYNEQFF

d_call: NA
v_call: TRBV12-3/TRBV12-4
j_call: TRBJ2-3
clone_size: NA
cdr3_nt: TGTGCCAGCAGTTCGGAGAGTGGGGATACGCAGTATTTT
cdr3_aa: CASSSESGDTQYF

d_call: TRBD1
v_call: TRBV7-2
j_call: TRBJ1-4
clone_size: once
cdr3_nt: TGTGCCAGCAGCTTCGTAACCGGGACAGTTAATGAAAAACTGTTTTTT
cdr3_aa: CASSFVTGTVNEKLFF

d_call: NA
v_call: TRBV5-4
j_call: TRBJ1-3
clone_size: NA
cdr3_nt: TGTGCCAGCAGCTTGGCCGGGGGGGCAGGAAACACCATATATTTT
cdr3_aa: CASSLAGGAGNTIYF

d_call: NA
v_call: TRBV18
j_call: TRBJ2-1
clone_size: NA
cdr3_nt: TGTGCCAGCTCACCACCTGGTGGGCCGGCGCACAATGAGCAGTTCTTC
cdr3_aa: CASSPPGGPAHNEQFF